This TCR beta chain came from a study of neoadjuvant anti-PD-1 for oral cavity cancer. As for the study in general: Patients mostly received three to four biweekly nivolumab doses at 3 mg/kg before surgery.

Sequencing was performed with immunoSEQ multiplex PCR; in TCRdb, only in-frame clones are kept and a portion is missing. The repertoire holds just over 65,000 clones, with about 85% as singletons. The sample's time point: after neoadjuvant nivolumab, at surgical resection. These oral cavity squamous cell carcinomas were HPV-negative and locally advanced. Analysis of PBMCs was direct, with no culture step. This CDR3 is built from 15 residues. V shed 4 bases and J 2 bases; nucleotides not matched to a gene: 8. Germline CDR1 and CDR2: SGHNT and YYREEE (reference sequence). A note on this clone: Its specificity is not known.

Points from the study as a whole: Higher pretreatment blood Treg/Th17 ratios correlated with higher pretreatment blood and lower post-treatment tumor TCRbeta clonality.

The TCR comes from a person between 40 and 85 years old with oral cavity squamous cell carcinoma. Sequencing was performed on PBMCs, taken after nivolumab (anti-PD-1) treatment. The V and J genes are TRBV5-4 and TRBJ2-7; 8 nucleotides line up with TRBD1. CDR3 bases: TGTGCCAGCAGCCATTGGGACAGGACCGCCTACGAGCAGTACTTC. This gives the protein CASSHWDRTAYEQYF.